Each of the 32 T cell receptor beta chains below was sequenced from the same sample in a study of T cells in women clearing cervical HPV infection. Measured with immunoSEQ multiplex PCR; TCRdb has only the in-frame clones, and not every one. This sample's table reports 35,000 to 45,000 clones. Sequencing used blood buffy coat. The receptor set was obtained from a woman between 18 and 75 years old with a cervical HPV16 infection that either progressed to CIN3+ or cleared (not recorded which).

With respect to this clone: The sequence runs out 3 residues before the end of the CDR3; the remainder is reconstructed from the germline J gene. The chain recombines TRBV6-9 with TRBJ2-3; 9 positions agree with TRBD2. Germline V gene data show CDR1 as MNHGY and CDR2 as SVAAGI. The CDR3 is 15 amino acids. V was pared by 8 bases and J by 2 bases, with 8 bases of the junction left unmatched. The covered CDR3 bases are TGTGCCAGCGGGACCGGGACTAGCCTCACAGATACG. Translation: CASGTGTSLTDT. The complete CDR3 protein is CASGTGTSLTDTQYF.

The CDR3 sequence: CASSGRTGINEKLFF. The covered CDR3 bases are TGTGCCAGCAGTGGCCGGACAGGGATTAATGAAAAA. V gene TRBV28 combines with J gene TRBJ1-4; 8 positions match TRBD1. The DNA ends 3 residues before the CDR3 does, and the rest of the CDR3 is filled in from the germline J gene. This CDR3 spans 15 amino acids. CDR1 is MDHEN, CDR2 SYDVKM, per germline. The ends lost 5 bases at V and 4 bases at J; junction bases unmatched: 6. The full variable domain, in which reference TRBV28 and TRBJ1-4 provide the parts outside the CDR3, is DVKVTQSSRYLVKRTGEKVFLECVQDMDHENMFWYRQDPGLGLRLIYFSYDVKMKEKGDIPEGYSVSREKKERFSLILESASTNQTSMYLCASSGRTGINEKLFFGSGTQLSVL.

About this clone itself: The read comes to an end 3 residues before the CDR3 does, leaving the germline J gene to fill in the end. This rearrangement joins TRBV5-1 to TRBJ2-7, with 9 bases aligning to TRBD1. The CDR3 has 15 residues. The germline V gene has CDR1 SGHRS and CDR2 YFSETQ. Unmatched junction bases numbered 7, after V lost 0 bases and J lost 6 bases. The CDR3 region is CASSLGTGGAGEQYF. CDR3 DNA (partial): TGCGCCAGCAGCTTGGGTACAGGGGGCGCGGGCGAG.

Turning to this clone: The CDR3 end falls 3 residues outside the read, so it is completed with the germline J gene. The rearrangement joins TRBV20-1 to TRBJ2-7, with a possible D match to TRBD1 (5 bases). V lost 3 bases and J 0 bases, leaving 12 bases between the germline ends. The CDR3 totals 14 residues. CDR1 and CDR2 from the germline V gene are DFQATT and SNEGSKA (reference sequence). Here the CDR3 reads CSARTALNSYEQYF. The sequenced part of the CDR3 DNA is TGCAGTGCTAGGACAGCCCTCAACTCCTACGAG.

To note about this clone: The read ends 3 residues before the CDR3 terminus; that terminus is restored from the germline J gene. The genes are TRBV19 and TRBJ1-2; D gene ambiguous. Germline V gene data show CDR1 as LNHDA and CDR2 as SQIVND (reference sequence). Trimming shortened V by 9 bases and J by 4 bases, and 9 bases separated the two germline ends. This CDR3 comprises 11 residues. The CDR3 bases that were read are TGTGCCAGCGGATCGGGCTATGGC. Amino acids: CASGSGYG. The whole CDR3 protein reads CASGSGYGYTF.

CDR3 in amino acids: CASSPIAGGPHDYTF. CDR3 bases read: TGTGCCAGCAGCCCCATAGCGGGAGGGCCCCATGAC. This chain links TRBV7-6 with TRBJ1-2, with no clear D. The CDR3 end lies 3 residues beyond the end of the read and is filled in from the germline J gene. The CDR3 contains 15 residues. CDR1 SGHVS and CDR2 FNYEAQ come from the germline V gene.

To note about this clone: The CDR3 end falls 3 residues outside the read, so it is completed with the germline J gene. The rearrangement uses TRBV30 and TRBJ1-6; a weak D match, TRBD1 (5 bases). V gave up 3 bases and J gave up 7 bases, with 7 bases separating them. Germline lookup yields CDR1 GTSNPN and CDR2 SVGIG (reference sequence). The CDR3 runs 12 residues. CDR3 DNA, as far as it was read: TGTGCCTGGAGGCGGACAAATTCACCC. Protein product: CAWRRTNSP. The whole CDR3 sequence is CAWRRTNSPLHF. Combining the CDR3 with reference TRBV30 and TRBJ1-6 gives the whole variable domain SQTIHQWPATLVQPVGSPLSLECTVEGTSNPNLYWYRQAAGRGLQLLFYSVGIGQISSEVPQNLSASRPQDRQFILSSKKLLLSDSGFYLCAWRRTNSPLHFGNGTRLTVT.

About this clone itself: The missing CDR3 end, 3 residues past where the read stops, is filled in from the germline J gene. The rearrangement uses TRBV29-1 and TRBJ2-7; 12 bases agree with TRBD2. This CDR3 contains 16 residues. V lost 1 base and J lost 1; bases outside the gene matches: 5. Germline CDR1 and CDR2: SQVTM and ANQGSEA. CDR3 region: CSVEGTSGMGSYEQYF. The part of the CDR3 DNA that was read is TGCAGCGTTGAAGGGACTAGCGGGATGGGGTCCTACGAG.

Note on this clone: The sequence runs out 3 residues before the end of the CDR3; the remainder is reconstructed from the germline J gene. The chain has TRBV11-3 and TRBJ2-2; D unclear. The CDR3 runs to 14 residues. Germline V CDR1 and CDR2: SGHNT, YENEEA. The V end was cut by 6 bases, the J end by 1 base, with 9 bases between. The DNA read from the CDR3 is TGTGCCAGCAGGGGCAGCCAGAACACCGGGGAG. Its protein product is CASRGSQNTGE. The whole CDR3 sequence is CASRGSQNTGELFF.

For this clone: The CDR3 end lies 3 residues beyond the end of the read and is filled in from the germline J gene. The rearrangement links TRBV2 to TRBJ2-5; D possibly corresponds to TRBD2 (6 bases). Germline CDR1 SNHLY, CDR2 FYNNEI. The CDR3 extends over 12 amino acids. CDR3 DNA, as far as it was read: TGTGCCAGCATCTACACCGGGGGTACC. It is translated as CASIYTGGT. The whole CDR3 sequence reads CASIYTGGTQYF.

Turning to this clone: The CDR3 goes on 3 residues after the read ends, and that part is filled in from the germline J gene. The chain employs TRBV30 and TRBJ1-1, with D possibly matching TRBD1 (6 bases). Germline V CDR1 and CDR2: GTSNPN, SVGIG (reference sequence). V lost 5 bases, J lost 1 base, and 14 bases lay in between. The CDR3 covers 14 residues. The sequenced CDR3 bases are TGTGCCTGGTCTAGGGTCAGGGGGAACACTGAA. Its translation: CAWSRVRGNTE. The full CDR3 is CAWSRVRGNTEAFF.

Details on this clone: Sequencing ends 3 residues short of the CDR3 end; the germline J gene provides the rest. The chain uses TRBV30 and TRBJ1-2, with a weak D call TRBD1 (6 bases). Trimming left V 2 bases short and J 7 bases short, with 17 bases between. This CDR3 is built from 14 residues. Germline CDR1 is GTSNPN and CDR2 is SVGIG (reference sequence). CDR3 DNA, as far as it was read: TGTGCCTGGAGTCCTCCCCCGACAGGCGGTGGC. Translated, it gives CAWSPPPTGGG. The CDR3 reads in full as CAWSPPPTGGGYTF.

Concerning this clone: The CDR3 end lies 3 residues beyond the end of the read and is filled in from the germline J gene. The chain has TRBV7-8 and TRBJ2-1; 14 bases align to TRBD2. Germline V gene sequence: CDR1 SGHVS, CDR2 FQNEAQ. The trim removed 4 bases at V and 2 bases at J, leaving 1 base unmatched. The CDR3 spans 16 residues. CDR3 loop: CASSSTSGRAYNEQFF. CDR3 bases read: TGTGCCAGCAGCTCGACTAGCGGGAGGGCCTACAATGAG.

With respect to this clone: Coverage ceases 3 residues before the CDR3 finishes, and the germline J gene fills in the end. The rearrangement links TRBV6-1 to TRBJ1-2; tentatively, D is TRBD1 (5 bases). Germline CDR1 MNHNS, CDR2 SASEGT. V lost 4 bases, J lost 1 base, and 13 bases lay in between. The CDR3 contains 15 residues. CDR3 sequence: CASSGDSYYNYGYTF. Partial CDR3 DNA: TGTGCCAGCAGTGGAGACAGCTACTATAACTATGGC.

Turning to this clone: The read stops 3 residues short of the end of the CDR3; the missing end is completed from the germline J gene. This sequence joins TRBV7-9 and TRBJ2-7, with 12 positions matching TRBD2. With 5 bases clipped from V and 6 bases from J, the junction kept 5 bases outside the gene matches. This CDR3 region has 14 residues. Germline V lookup: CDR1 SEHNR, CDR2 FQNEAQ (reference sequence). Incomplete CDR3 DNA: TGTGCCAGCAGCGAAACGGGACTAGCGGGCGAG. This gives the protein CASSETGLAGE. The full CDR3 protein is CASSETGLAGEQYF.

Regarding this clone: The read is 3 residues too short to cover the CDR3 end, so that end is filled in from the germline J gene. The genes are TRBV5-5 and TRBJ2-7; 13 bases match TRBD2. The V gene's germline CDR1 is SGHKS and CDR2 YYEKEE (reference sequence). V was clipped by 4 bases and J by 4 bases; unmatched bases: 5. The CDR3 consists of 15 residues. The DNA read from the CDR3 is TGTGCCAGCAGCATCACTAGCGGGAGGGGGTACGAG. Amino acid sequence: CASSITSGRGYE. From start to end, the CDR3 is CASSITSGRGYEQYF.

Concerning this clone itself: The sequence runs out 3 residues before the end of the CDR3; the remainder is reconstructed from the germline J gene. This rearrangement joins TRBV19 to TRBJ2-5, with 7 bases aligning to TRBD2. Germline CDR1 reads LNHDA; CDR2 reads SQIVND (reference sequence). This CDR3 has 13 amino acids. J gave up 1 base and V 6 bases, and 2 bases lay outside the gene matches. The CDR3 here is CASRKRGQETQYF. CDR3 bases read: TGTGCCAGTAGGAAGCGGGGCCAAGAGACC.

Comment on this clone: The read terminates 3 residues ahead of where the CDR3 ends, so the germline J gene completes it. The chain combines TRBV19 with TRBJ1-4, with a weak D call TRBD1 (6 bases). This CDR3 is built from 14 residues. V was clipped by 7 bases and J by 7 bases, with 16 bases between them. Germline V lookup: CDR1 LNHDA, CDR2 SQIVND (reference sequence). The CDR3 DNA, read in part, is TGTGCCAGTATTGGGGGGGGCGGAAGTGAAAAA. Its translation is CASIGGGGSEK. The CDR3, in full, reads CASIGGGGSEKLFF.

Points on this clone: The read terminates 3 residues before the CDR3 end, so the remaining end is supplied by the germline J gene. The J gene is TRBJ1-2, the V gene TRBV7-9; no reliable D call. This CDR3 spans 13 amino acids. Germline V gene lookup returns CDR1 SEHNR and CDR2 FQNEAQ (reference sequence). The CDR3 spells CASSSGLRNDYTF. The CDR3 DNA, read in part, is TGTGCCAGCAGCTCCGGGTTAAGAAACGAC.

On this clone: Read sequence stops 3 residues before the CDR3 end, and the germline J gene provides the missing end. The genes are TRBV20-1 and TRBJ1-2; D perhaps matches TRBD1 (6 bases). The CDR3 totals 15 residues. CDR1 is DFQATT and CDR2 is SNEGSKA in the germline V gene (reference sequence). V was pared by 4 bases and J by 1 base, with 16 bases between. The CDR3 reads CSAMTDRYYNYGYTF. The covered CDR3 bases are TGCAGTGCTATGACCGACAGGTACTATAACTATGGC.

The CDR3 here is CASAQYSDTQYF. The CDR3 DNA, read in part, is TGCGCCAGCGCCCAATACTCAGATACG. This chain uses TRBV5-1 with TRBJ2-3; D gene ambiguous. Coverage ceases 3 residues before the CDR3 finishes, and the germline J gene fills in the end. The CDR3 is made up of 12 amino acids. V lost 7 bases, J lost 4 bases, and 10 bases lay in between. Germline V gene data show CDR1 as SGHRS and CDR2 as YFSETQ.

As regards this clone: The missing CDR3 end, 3 residues past where the read stops, is filled in from the germline J gene. V and J are TRBV30 and TRBJ1-1; TRBD1 might be the D (5 bases). Per the germline V gene, CDR1 is GTSNPN and CDR2 is SVGIG (reference sequence). CDR3 size: 12 residues. Trimming pared 5 bases from V and 1 base from J, leaving 8 bases between. The CDR3 DNA, read in part, is TGTGCCTGGGGGAGGGGGAACACTGAA. This codes for CAWGRGNTE. The entire CDR3 protein is CAWGRGNTEAFF.

In the case of this clone: The read halts 3 residues ahead of the CDR3 end, with the missing end drawn from the germline J gene. V and J are TRBV20-1 and TRBJ2-7, with TRBD2 matching 12 bases. CDR3 size: 16 residues. The germline CDR1 and CDR2 sequences are DFQATT and SNEGSKA (reference sequence). V gave up 6 bases and J gave up 4 bases; unmatched junction bases: 13. The CDR3 loop reads CSAHRGASGRGYEQYF. The sequenced CDR3 bases are TGCAGTGCACACAGGGGCGCTAGCGGGAGGGGGTACGAG.

Regarding this clone: Coverage ceases 3 residues before the CDR3 finishes, and the germline J gene fills in the end. The chain links TRBV28 to TRBJ2-3; 7 bases are shared with TRBD2. The junction had 10 bases not matched to a gene; V was cut back by 6 bases and J by 1 base. The CDR3 extends over 16 amino acids. Germline CDR1 and CDR2: MDHEN and SYDVKM. CDR3 amino acids: CASRSEAGFGTDTQYF. The sequenced part of the CDR3 DNA is TGTGCCAGCAGATCGGAAGCGGGATTCGGCACAGATACG.

Details on this clone: The read terminates 3 residues before the CDR3 end, so the remaining end is supplied by the germline J gene. This rearrangement joins TRBV14 to TRBJ2-5; D remains unclear. The CDR3 consists of 16 residues. Germline V gene sequence: CDR1 SGHDN, CDR2 FVKESK. V lost 4 bases and J 5 bases, leaving 20 bases between the germline ends. The covered CDR3 bases are TGTGCCAGCAGCCCACCCCCCGCCCCTCGGTGGGAGACC. Translating it yields CASSPPPAPRWET. The full CDR3 protein is CASSPPPAPRWETQYF.

Turning to this clone: Coverage ceases 3 residues before the CDR3 finishes, and the germline J gene fills in the end. The rearrangement joins TRBV29-1 to TRBJ2-2; maybe TRBD1 (5 bases). Trimming stripped 7 bases from V and 3 bases from J, with 12 bases between. The germline V gene has CDR1 SQVTM and CDR2 ANQGSEA. This CDR3 has 13 amino acids. The CDR3 bases that were read are TGCAGCGCCAGAACCAGGGACACCGGGGAG. This sequence encodes CSARTRDTGE. The entire CDR3 is CSARTRDTGELFF.

Comments on this clone: The CDR3 is cut off 3 residues early in the read; its end comes from the germline J gene. The J gene is TRBJ2-2, the V gene TRBV7-9, with D possibly matching TRBD2 (5 bases). The CDR3 covers 14 residues. In germline, CDR1 is SEHNR, CDR2 FQNEAQ (reference sequence). Incomplete CDR3 DNA: TGTGCCAGCGGATCGGACTTGACTAATGAAAAG. It encodes CASGSDLTNEK. The complete CDR3 sequence is CASGSDLTNEKLFF.

Notes on this clone: The CDR3 extends 3 residues past the end of the read, so its final part is completed from the germline J gene. The chain combines TRBV7-2 with TRBJ1-2, with D perhaps TRBD1 (5 bases). The V and J ends lost 4 bases and 4 bases respectively, with 7 bases between them. Germline lookup yields CDR1 SGHTA and CDR2 FQGNSA. The CDR3 length is 12 residues. CDR3 sequence reads: CASSSDSYGYTF. The CDR3 bases that were read are TGTGCCAGCAGCTCCGACAGCTATGGC.

Worth noting for this clone: The read stops 3 residues short of the end of the CDR3; the missing end is completed from the germline J gene. The chain couples TRBV25-1 to TRBJ2-1; D might be TRBD1 (5 bases). Deletions cut 7 bases from V and 5 bases from J, with 12 bases between. The CDR3 length is 13 residues. CDR1 is MGHDK and CDR2 is SYGVNS in the germline V gene. The covered CDR3 bases are TGTGCCAGCATGGGGCGGCGAAACAATGAG. It codes for CASMGRRNNE. From start to end, the CDR3 is CASMGRRNNEQFF.

As regards this clone: Sequencing ends 3 residues short of the CDR3 end; the germline J gene provides the rest. The genes are TRBV5-1 and TRBJ2-1, with 13 bases identical to TRBD2. The ends lost 4 bases at V and 6 bases at J; junction bases unmatched: 10. The CDR3 loop spans 17 amino acids. Looked up from germline, CDR1 is SGHRS and CDR2 is YFSETQ. This chain's CDR3 is CASSHRSRTSGSNEQFF. The sequenced CDR3 bases are TGCGCCAGCAGCCACCGGAGCAGGACTAGCGGGAGCAATGAG.

Concerning this clone: The sequence runs out 3 residues before the end of the CDR3; the remainder is reconstructed from the germline J gene. The chain carries TRBV9 and TRBJ2-1; 11 bases agree with TRBD2. Germline lookup yields CDR1 SGDLS and CDR2 YYNGEE. The CDR3 loop spans 15 amino acids. V lost 4 bases to trimming and J lost 5 bases; unmatched junction nucleotides: 5. CDR3 protein: CASSKLAGENNEQFF. Incomplete CDR3 DNA: TGTGCCAGCAGCAAACTAGCGGGGGAAAACAATGAG.

CDR3 DNA (partial): TGTGCCAGCAGCGCCATGTCACGCGCAGATACG. It yields the protein CASSAMSRADT. The whole CDR3 is CASSAMSRADTQYF. The chain has TRBV9 and TRBJ2-3; D is unclear. The read gets to within 3 residues of the CDR3 end, and the germline J gene fills in the rest. This CDR3 spans 14 amino acids. The germline gives CDR1 SGDLS, CDR2 YYNGEE. The V gene lost 3 bases and the J gene lost 4 bases, with 12 bases spanning the gap.